This TCR beta chain came from a study of blood T cell repertoires in COVID-19. In the study overall: From T cells, B-cell-depleted T cells, or PBMCs came the material, which was cDNA or gDNA.

Cohorts were assigned according to the clinical history that participants reported. Two negative PCRs, clearance, or symptom resolution were required of recovered Cohort 3 donors. This CDR3 contains 16 residues. Germline V gives CDR1 SNHLY, CDR2 FYNNEI. Trimming took off 6 bases at V and 0 bases at J, with 17 bases between the two ends. In the authors' workflow: Amplification from reference gene primers served as the basis for estimated nucleated cell counts. The repertoire was sequenced with immunoSEQ multiplex PCR; TCRdb's copy has only in-frame clones and lacks some. V, J and clone size reflect that table, while D and trimming were determined from the DNA. This sample has over 400,000 clones; less than 90% occur once, and the top ten carry 8.3%.

The V gene is TRBV2, the J gene TRBJ1-1, with unresolved D. Material: PBMCs or T cells enriched from blood (not recorded which). The clonotype was recovered from an older woman who had recovered from COVID-19. CDR3 protein: CASSAMALDVNTEAFF. The CDR3 DNA is TGTGCCAGCAGCGCGATGGCGCTAGACGTGAACACTGAAGCTTTCTTT.